The 27 T cell receptor beta chains given below trace back to one sample, sequenced in a study of T cells in Graves' hyperthyroidism and ophthalmopathy. The source material, RNA transcripts, was used to amplify TCR beta CDR3 regions. In the first-round RT-PCR of the TCR CDR3, the HTBI primer set was used. In TCRdb, the multiplex PCR reads were re-called with MiXCR into one record per CDR3 protein. The sample lists approximately 590,000 distinct CDR3 sequences, roughly 14% occurring once. Sequencing was carried out using blood. Receptor source: a woman in her 30s with Graves' hyperthyroidism.

This clonotype was detected many times. The chain combines TRBV12-3 or TRBV12-4 with TRBJ1-1; D is uncertain. This CDR3 has 14 amino acids. Trimming took 3 bases from V and 1 from J, leaving 9 bases between them. The CDR3 reads CASSFQATNTEAFF. The DNA for the CDR3 is TGTGCCAGCAGTTTCCAGGCCACGAACACTGAAGCTTTCTTT.

The chain combines TRBV12-3 or TRBV12-4 with TRBJ2-7; 11 nucleotides match TRBD2. The CDR3 consists of 16 residues. Trimming removed 3 bases from V and 4 bases from J; junction bases left unmatched: 8. CDR3 loop: CASSFEVSGRGYEQYF. The CDR3 DNA reads as TGTGCCAGCAGTTTCGAAGTTAGCGGGAGGGGGTACGAGCAGTACTTC.

This clonotype was picked up many times. This CDR3 is CSAATPGQGSYEQYF. DNA of the CDR3: TGCAGTGCTGCGACCCCCGGACAGGGGAGCTACGAGCAGTACTTC. The chain employs TRBV20-1 and TRBJ2-7, with 9 nucleotides matching TRBD1. This CDR3 is 15 amino acids long. CDR1 is DFQATT, CDR2 SNEGSKA, per germline (reference sequence). V dropped 5 bases and J dropped 3; count of bases not matched to a gene: 11.

This clonotype appeared many times. The genes are TRBV2 and TRBJ1-5, with D possibly matching TRBD1 (6 bases). The CDR3 runs 15 residues. Germline CDR1 is SNHLY and CDR2 is FYNNEI. V gave up 3 bases and J gave up 2 bases, with 11 bases separating them. Here the CDR3 reads CASSDQQGGNQPQHF. The CDR3, as DNA: TGTGCCAGCAGTGATCAACAGGGAGGCAATCAGCCCCAGCATTTT.

As for this clonotype: A much larger clone differs by one base, so this may be a read error. The genes are TRBV20-1 and TRBJ1-5, with D maybe TRBD1 (5 bases). This CDR3 has 13 amino acids. The germline CDR1 and CDR2 sequences are DFQATT and SNEGSKA (reference sequence). V gave up 4 bases and J gave up 5 bases, with 12 bases separating them. The CDR3: CSAKQVPYQPQHF. The CDR3, as DNA: TGCAGTGCTAAACAGGTACCTTATCAGCCCCAGCATTTT.

This clonotype showed up many times. The rearrangement uses TRBV27 and TRBJ2-3; D remains unclear. This CDR3 is 16 amino acids long. The V end was cut by 3 bases, the J end by 8 bases, with 21 bases between. CDR1 MNHEY and CDR2 SMNVEV come from the germline V gene (reference sequence). This CDR3 is CASSFFAAPTFATQYF. CDR3 DNA: TGTGCCAGCAGTTTTTTTGCGGCCCCGACTTTTGCTACGCAGTATTTT.

As DNA, the CDR3 is TGTGCCAGCAGCAAACTAACGGAAGCCAAAAACATTCAGTACTTC. It translates to CASSKLTEAKNIQYF. The V gene is TRBV27, the J gene TRBJ2-4; D uncertain. CDR3 length equals 15 residues. Looked up from germline, CDR1 is MNHEY and CDR2 is SMNVEV (reference sequence). V dropped 6 bases and J dropped 0 bases, with 12 bases sitting between them.

Note on this clonotype: A much larger clone sits a single nucleotide away, making a read error possible. This chain uses TRBV20-1 with TRBJ2-7; the match to TRBD2 covers 7 bases. The CDR3 runs to 16 residues. V was clipped by 0 bases and J by 3 bases; unmatched bases: 11. Germline values: CDR1 DFQATT, CDR2 SNEGSKA (reference sequence). As DNA, the CDR3 is TGCAGTGCTAGAGATGTAGCTACTAGCGAGGTCTACGAGCAGTACTTC. It yields the protein CSARDVATSEVYEQYF.

This clonotype was observed many times. This chain joins TRBV20-1 and TRBJ1-1; maybe TRBD1 (5 bases). CDR3 size: 14 residues. Germline lookup yields CDR1 DFQATT and CDR2 SNEGSKA (reference sequence). V lost 3 bases to trimming and J lost 0 bases, with 11 bases between them. As DNA, the CDR3 is TGCAGTGCTAGCCCAATGGGGCTGAACACTGAAGCTTTCTTT. Protein sequence: CSASPMGLNTEAFF.

This clonotype was seen at least ten times. The chain joins TRBV30 to TRBJ1-5, with D possibly TRBD1 on 6 matching bases. Trimming removed 5 bases from V and 7 bases from J, with 15 bases in between. The CDR3 contains 13 residues. Germline CDR1 GTSNPN, CDR2 SVGIG (reference sequence). The CDR3 spells CAWAGVGGQPQHF. The CDR3 coding sequence is TGTGCCTGGGCTGGTGTCGGGGGCCAGCCCCAGCATTTT.

Worth noting for this clonotype: An end of the junction differs from the germline gene, which may be a read error. V and J are TRBV18 and TRBJ2-7, with 9 nucleotides matching TRBD1. This CDR3 comprises 17 residues. Germline lookup yields CDR1 KGHSH and CDR2 LQKENI. The CDR3 DNA reads as TGTGCCGGCTCACCACCGGGGGGACAGGGACCTTCGTACGAGCAGTACTTC. Translating gives CAGSPPGGQGPSYEQYF.

In this sample, this clonotype turned up many times. The chain couples TRBV5-1 to TRBJ2-2; weak D call: TRBD1 (5 bases). Germline-derived CDR1 and CDR2 are SGHRS and YFSETQ. The CDR3 consists of 14 residues. Trimming left V 4 bases short and J 3 bases short, with 10 bases between. The CDR3 nucleotides read TGCGCCAGCAGCCCTCCGACAGACACCGGGGAGCTGTTTTTT. Amino acid sequence: CASSPPTDTGELFF.

This clonotype was seen at least ten times. The chain links TRBV5-1 to TRBJ2-7; TRBD2 agrees at 7 bases. The CDR3 consists of 14 residues. The germline CDR1 and CDR2 sequences are SGHRS and YFSETQ. Germline trimming cut 3 bases from V and 1 base from J; bases unmatched to any gene: 4. CDR3 in DNA: TGCGCCAGCAGCTGGGAGGGACTTTCCTACGAGCAGTACTTC. Encoded protein: CASSWEGLSYEQYF. Combining the CDR3 with reference TRBV5-1 and TRBJ2-7 gives the whole variable domain KAGVTQTPRYLIKTRGQQVTLSCSPISGHRSVSWYQQTPGQGLQFLFEYFSETQRNKGNFPGRFSGRQFSNSRSEMNVSTLELGDSALYLCASSWEGLSYEQYFGPGTRLTVT.

At least ten counts were recorded for this clonotype. This rearrangement joins TRBV5-1 to TRBJ2-1, with 9 positions matching TRBD2. Germline V gene data show CDR1 as SGHRS and CDR2 as YFSETQ. After removal of 0 bases from V and 10 bases from J, the junction contained 5 bases not matched to a gene. This CDR3 is 14 amino acids long. Here the CDR3 DNA reads TGCGCCAGCAGCTTGGCTAGCGGGACCAGGGAGCAGTTCTTC. This translates into CASSLASGTREQFF.

In this sample, this clonotype turned up many times. V and J are TRBV7-9 and TRBJ2-5, with 8 bases matching TRBD2. This CDR3 is built from 14 residues. V lost 2 bases, J lost 4 bases, and 3 bases stayed unmatched. CDR1 is SEHNR, CDR2 FQNEAQ, per germline (reference sequence). CDR3 amino acids: CASSLRLAGETQYF. The CDR3 DNA reads as TGTGCCAGCAGCTTAAGGCTAGCGGGAGAGACCCAGTACTTC.

This clonotype was seen more than once but under ten times. This chain connects TRBV18 to TRBJ2-1; D is undetermined. This CDR3 has 17 residues. V lost 1 base, J lost 3 bases, and 16 bases lay in between. From germline, CDR1 is KGHSH and CDR2 LQKENI. CDR3 DNA: TGTGCCAGCTCACCACGGTCCGGATTTAAGGACTACAATGAGCAGTTCTTC. This sequence encodes CASSPRSGFKDYNEQFF.

The gene calls are TRBV6-5 and TRBJ2-3, with D perhaps matching TRBD1 (7 bases). The CDR3 runs 18 residues. With 6 bases removed from V and 0 bases from J, the gap between germline ends came to 22 bases. From germline, CDR1 is MNHEY and CDR2 SVGAGI. The CDR3 here is CASSLRQGGIRSTDTQYF. Written as DNA, the CDR3 is TGTGCCAGCAGCTTACGACAGGGAGGTATCCGTAGCACAGATACGCAGTATTTT.

This clonotype was seen ten or more times. The chain is built from TRBV3-1 and TRBJ2-2; tentatively, D is TRBD2 (6 bases). CDR3 length: 14 amino acids. The V and J ends lost 1 base and 3 bases respectively, with 6 bases between them. Germline CDR1 reads LGHDT; CDR2 reads YNNKEL (reference sequence). In DNA form, the CDR3 reads TGTGCCAGCAGCCAAGGGGGGGACACCGGGGAGCTGTTTTTT. This gives the protein CASSQGGDTGELFF. Using reference TRBV3-1 and TRBJ2-2 for the parts outside the CDR3, the full variable domain is DTAVSQTPKYLVTQMGNDKSIKCEQNLGHDTMYWYKQDSKKFLKIMFSYNNKELIINETVPNRFSPKSPDKAHLNLHINSLELGDSAVYFCASSQGGDTGELFFGEGSRLTVL.

This clonotype has a count of ten or more. The chain carries TRBV15 and TRBJ2-7, with 7 bases lining up with TRBD2. The J segment lost 3 bases and the V segment lost 1 base, leaving 3 bases of the junction unmatched. Germline lookup yields CDR1 LNHNV and CDR2 YYDKDF (reference sequence). CDR3 length equals 14 residues. In DNA, the CDR3 is TGTGCCACCAGCAGAGTAGCTAGCGGCTACGAGCAGTACTTC. It encodes CATSRVASGYEQYF. Full variable domain (remainder filled in from reference TRBV15 and TRBJ2-7): DAMVIQNPRYQVTQFGKPVTLSCSQTLNHNVMYWYQQKSSQAPKLLFHYYDKDFNNEADTPDNFQSRRPNTSFCFLDIRSPGLGDTAMYLCATSRVASGYEQYFGPGTRLTVT.

The rearrangement joins TRBV19 to TRBJ2-3, with D possibly matching TRBD1 (7 bases). The germline CDR1 and CDR2 sequences are LNHDA and SQIVND (reference sequence). The CDR3 is 16 amino acids. The germline V and J ends were trimmed by 4 bases and 0 bases, with 14 bases remaining between them. The CDR3 reads CASSSGTVPSTDTQYF. CDR3 coding DNA: TGTGCCAGTAGTAGCGGGACAGTTCCCAGCACAGATACGCAGTATTTT.

This clonotype was observed a handful of times. The chain is built from TRBV28 and TRBJ2-7; TRBD1 aligns across 7 bases. Germline trimming cut 6 bases from V and 4 bases from J; bases unmatched to any gene: 12. CDR3 length: 15 amino acids. Germline CDR1 and CDR2: MDHEN and SYDVKM. In DNA, the CDR3 is TGTGCCAGCAGCCTCGCCGGGACAGAAAAATACGAGCAGTACTTC. Protein sequence: CASSLAGTEKYEQYF.

With regard to this clonotype: A much larger clone sits a single nucleotide away, making a read error possible. V usage is TRBV20-1 and J usage is TRBJ1-5, with unresolved D. Per germline, CDR1 DFQATT and CDR2 SNEGSKA (reference sequence). The length of the CDR3 is 13 residues. DNA of the CDR3: TGCAGTGCTAGGGGTTATAGCAGTCAGCCCCAGCATTTT. This sequence encodes CSARGYSSQPQHF.

This clonotype was seen ten or more times. The rearrangement joins TRBV5-1 to TRBJ1-4, with a tentative D call TRBD1 (5 bases). The length of the CDR3 is 17 residues. Trimming shortened V by 0 bases and J by 7 bases, and 19 bases separated the two germline ends. Germline values: CDR1 SGHRS, CDR2 YFSETQ. The CDR3 DNA is TGCGCCAGCAGCTTGGAAGGTGTTCCAGGGCAGGGTGAAAAACTGTTTTTT. Its translation is CASSLEGVPGQGEKLFF.

The CDR3 here is CSARDPGGSYEQYF. CDR3 DNA: TGCAGTGCTAGAGATCCGGGGGGCTCCTACGAGCAGTACTTC. The chain links TRBV20-1 to TRBJ2-7; 7 positions match TRBD2. This CDR3 contains 14 residues. Per the germline V gene, CDR1 is DFQATT and CDR2 is SNEGSKA (reference sequence). V lost 0 bases to trimming and J lost 0 bases; unmatched junction nucleotides: 2.

This chain joins TRBV4-2 and TRBJ2-3; 14 bases are a match to TRBD2. This CDR3 has 21 residues. V gave up 0 bases and J gave up 7 bases; unmatched junction bases: 18. The germline CDR1 and CDR2 sequences are LGHNA and YNFKEQ. The chain's CDR3 is CASSQEWSPGLAGVGGNTQYF. In DNA, the CDR3 is TGTGCCAGCAGCCAAGAATGGTCCCCGGGACTAGCGGGAGTAGGTGGAAATACGCAGTATTTT.

This clonotype has ten or more counts. The rearrangement links TRBV30 to TRBJ1-2; 8 bases fit TRBD1. Germline lookup yields CDR1 GTSNPN and CDR2 SVGIG (reference sequence). This CDR3 has 16 residues. V shed 5 bases and J 1 base; nucleotides not matched to a gene: 12. The CDR3, as DNA: TGTGCCTGGGACCAAGGACAGGGCCTGAATAACTATGGCTACACCTTC. Translating gives CAWDQGQGLNNYGYTF.

This clonotype was observed many times. The V gene is TRBV7-2, the J gene TRBJ1-1; TRBD1 matches at 7 bases. Germline-derived CDR1 and CDR2 are SGHTA and FQGNSA. The V gene end was trimmed by 5 bases and the J gene end by 2 bases; junction bases not matched to a gene: 5. The CDR3 totals 14 residues. The CDR3 loop is CASSRWTGNTEAFF. CDR3 in DNA: TGTGCCAGCAGCCGATGGACAGGCAACACTGAAGCTTTCTTT.